Reported below is one TCR beta chain. Its target is not known. CDR1 and CDR2 (germline): SGDLS, YYNGEE. Trimming took 4 bases from V and 3 from J, leaving 19 bases between them. CDR3 size: 16 residues. Primers used in a second PCR of roughly 7 to 12 cycles were a sample-barcoded 5' primer and a J-beta primer mix. One entry per CDR3 protein results from TCRdb running MiXCR on the 5' RACE reads. The sample has 450,000 to 650,000 distinct CDR3 sequences; 24% are singletons. This sample is part of a study of blood T cells in healthy people across ages. The study, taken as a whole, reports: Naive CD4+ cell counts and diversity both ran higher in long-lived than in aged donors. Among T cells, TCR beta diversity per million cells dropped roughly linearly as age rose.

The data also belong to a second study, concerning T cells of mothers and their children. This second study says: Samples were obtained from a few healthy Caucasian mothers and their six children. The data showed no persistent microchimeric T cell clones.

The V and J genes are TRBV9 and TRBJ1-2; no clear D. The sample was blood. The source is a boy between 5 and 17 years old in good health. The chain's CDR3 is CASSPNLTRFDYGYTF. CDR3 DNA: TGTGCCAGCAGCCCAAACCTCACGAGATTTGACTATGGCTACACCTTC.